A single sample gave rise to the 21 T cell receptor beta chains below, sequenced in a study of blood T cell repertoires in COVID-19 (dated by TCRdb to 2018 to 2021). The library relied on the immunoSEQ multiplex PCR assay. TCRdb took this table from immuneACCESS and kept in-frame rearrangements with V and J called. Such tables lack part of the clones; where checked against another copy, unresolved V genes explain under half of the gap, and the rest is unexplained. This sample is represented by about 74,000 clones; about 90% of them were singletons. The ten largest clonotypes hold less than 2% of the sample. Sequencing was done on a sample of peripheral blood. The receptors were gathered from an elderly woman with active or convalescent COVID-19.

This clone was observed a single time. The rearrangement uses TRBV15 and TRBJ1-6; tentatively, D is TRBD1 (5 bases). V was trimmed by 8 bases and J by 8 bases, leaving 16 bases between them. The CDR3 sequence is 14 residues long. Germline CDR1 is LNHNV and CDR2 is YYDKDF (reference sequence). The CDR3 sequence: CATSATGVYSPLHF. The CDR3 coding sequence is TGTGCCACCTCGGCAACAGGAGTTTATTCACCCCTCCACTTT.

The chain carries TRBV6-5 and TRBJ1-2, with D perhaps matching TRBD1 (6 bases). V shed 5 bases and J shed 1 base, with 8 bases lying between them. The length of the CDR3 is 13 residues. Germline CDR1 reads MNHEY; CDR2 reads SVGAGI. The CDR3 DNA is TGTGCCAGCAGTCAACAGGGTAACTATGGCTACACCTTC. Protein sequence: CASSQQGNYGYTF.

DNA of the CDR3: TGTGCCAGCAGCTTAACCCACGGGACAGGTCGCAAGCAGTACTTC. Its protein product is CASSLTHGTGRKQYF. V and J are TRBV11-2 and TRBJ2-7; 8 positions match TRBD1. This CDR3 has 15 residues. The V segment lost 2 bases and the J segment 8 bases; nucleotides outside the gene matches: 11. The germline gives CDR1 SGHAT, CDR2 FQNNGV.

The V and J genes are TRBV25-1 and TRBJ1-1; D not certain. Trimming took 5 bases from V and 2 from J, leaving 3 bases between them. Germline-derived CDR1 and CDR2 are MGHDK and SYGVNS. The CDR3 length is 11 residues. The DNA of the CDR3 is TGTGCCAGCAGTCCAAACACTGAAGCTTTCTTT. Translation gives CASSPNTEAFF.

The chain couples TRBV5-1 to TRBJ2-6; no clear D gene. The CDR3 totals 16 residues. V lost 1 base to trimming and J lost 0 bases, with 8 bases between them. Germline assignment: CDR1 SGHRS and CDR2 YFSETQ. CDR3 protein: CASSLYSLSGANVLTF. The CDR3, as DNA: TGCGCCAGCAGCTTGTACAGCCTCTCTGGGGCCAACGTCCTGACTTTC.

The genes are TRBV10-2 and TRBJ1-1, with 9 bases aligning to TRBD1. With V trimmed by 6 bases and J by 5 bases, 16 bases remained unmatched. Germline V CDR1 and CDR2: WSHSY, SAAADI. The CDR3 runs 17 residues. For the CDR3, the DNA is TGCGCCAGCAGCCCGGGACAGGGTATGATGCGCAGGACTGAAGCTTTCTTT. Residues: CASSPGQGMMRRTEAFF.

As DNA, the CDR3 is TGTGCCAGCAGCGGGACTAGCGGCTACAATGAGCAGTTCTTC. Translating gives CASSGTSGYNEQFF. This chain joins TRBV9 and TRBJ2-1; 10 positions agree with TRBD2. This CDR3 contains 14 residues. The germline V gene encodes CDR1 SGDLS and CDR2 YYNGEE. Trimming cost V 3 bases and J 3 bases; bases outside gene matches: 0.

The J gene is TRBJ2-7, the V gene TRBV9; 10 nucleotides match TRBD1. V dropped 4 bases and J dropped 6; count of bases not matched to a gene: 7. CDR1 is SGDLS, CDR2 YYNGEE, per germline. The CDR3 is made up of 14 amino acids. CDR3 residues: CASSLRTGGGEQYF. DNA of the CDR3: TGTGCCAGCAGCCTACGGACAGGGGGTGGCGAGCAGTACTTC.

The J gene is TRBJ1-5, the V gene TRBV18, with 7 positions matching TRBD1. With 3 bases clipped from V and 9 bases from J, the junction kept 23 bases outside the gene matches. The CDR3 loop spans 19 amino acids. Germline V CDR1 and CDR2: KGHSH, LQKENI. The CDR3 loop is CASSPLGRAADRASWPQHF. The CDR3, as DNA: TGTGCCAGCTCACCCCTGGGTAGGGCGGCCGACAGGGCCAGTTGGCCCCAGCATTTT. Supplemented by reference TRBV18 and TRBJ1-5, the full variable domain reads NAGVMQNPRHLVRRRGQEARLRCSPMKGHSHVYWYRQLPEEGLKFMVYLQKENIIDESGMPKERFSAEFPKEGPSILRIQQVVRGDSAAYFCASSPLGRAADRASWPQHFGDGTRLSIL.

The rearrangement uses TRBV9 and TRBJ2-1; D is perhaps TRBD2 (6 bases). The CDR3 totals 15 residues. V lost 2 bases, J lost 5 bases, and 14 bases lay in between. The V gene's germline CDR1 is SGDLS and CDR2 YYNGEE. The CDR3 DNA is TGTGCCAGCAGCGTTACTTTCCGGGGGAACAATGAGCAGTTCTTC. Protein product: CASSVTFRGNNEQFF.

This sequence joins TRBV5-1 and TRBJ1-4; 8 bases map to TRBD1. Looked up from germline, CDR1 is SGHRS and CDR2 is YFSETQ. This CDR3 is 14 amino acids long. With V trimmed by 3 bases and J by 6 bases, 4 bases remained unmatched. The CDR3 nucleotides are TGCGCCAGCAGCTCTCAGGGGGCGGATGAAAAACTGTTTTTT. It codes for CASSSQGADEKLFF.

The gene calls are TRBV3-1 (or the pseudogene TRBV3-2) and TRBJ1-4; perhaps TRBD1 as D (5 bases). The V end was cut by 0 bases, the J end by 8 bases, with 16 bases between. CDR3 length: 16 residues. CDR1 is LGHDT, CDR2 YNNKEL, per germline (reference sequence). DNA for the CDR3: TGTGCCAGCAGCCAAGATTGGGGCAGAACCGGGGAAAAACTGTTTTTT. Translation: CASSQDWGRTGEKLFF.

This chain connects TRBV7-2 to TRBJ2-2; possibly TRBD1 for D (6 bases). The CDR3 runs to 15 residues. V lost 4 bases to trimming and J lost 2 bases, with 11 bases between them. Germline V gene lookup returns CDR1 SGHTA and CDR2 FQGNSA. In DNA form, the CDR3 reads TGTGCCAGCAGCTCCGCCGGGACAAACACCGGGGAGCTGTTTTTT. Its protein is CASSSAGTNTGELFF.

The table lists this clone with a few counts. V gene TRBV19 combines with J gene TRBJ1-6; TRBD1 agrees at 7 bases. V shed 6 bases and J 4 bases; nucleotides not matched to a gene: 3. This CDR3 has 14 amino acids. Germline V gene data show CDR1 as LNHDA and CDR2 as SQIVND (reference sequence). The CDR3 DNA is TGTGCCAGTAGGACAGGGTCTTATAATTCACCCCTCCACTTT. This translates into CASRTGSYNSPLHF. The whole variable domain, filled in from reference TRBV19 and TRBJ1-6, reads DGGITQSPKYLFRKEGQNVTLSCEQNLNHDAMYWYRQDPGQGLRLIYYSQIVNDFQKGDIAEGYSVSREKKESFPLTVTSAQKNPTAFYLCASRTGSYNSPLHFGNGTRLTVT.

The CDR3, as DNA: TGTGCCAGTACTCAGGGACTAGGTAATGAGCAGTTCTTC. This sequence encodes CASTQGLGNEQFF. The rearrangement uses TRBV19 and TRBJ2-1, with 8 bases aligning to TRBD2. CDR3 size: 13 residues. Germline loops: CDR1 LNHDA, CDR2 SQIVND (reference sequence). Unmatched junction bases numbered 6, after V lost 7 bases and J lost 7 bases.

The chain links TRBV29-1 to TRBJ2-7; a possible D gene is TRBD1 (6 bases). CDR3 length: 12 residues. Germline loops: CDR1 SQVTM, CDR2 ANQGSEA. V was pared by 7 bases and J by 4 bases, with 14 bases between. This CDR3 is CSGWTERYEQYF. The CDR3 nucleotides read TGCAGCGGATGGACAGAGCGTTACGAGCAGTACTTC.

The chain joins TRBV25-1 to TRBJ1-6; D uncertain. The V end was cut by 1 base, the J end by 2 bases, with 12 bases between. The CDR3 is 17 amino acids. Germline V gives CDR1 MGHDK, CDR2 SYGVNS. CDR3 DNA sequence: TGTGCCAGCAGTGAATTCACCGGGTCTGCCTATAATTCACCCCTCCACTTT. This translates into CASSEFTGSAYNSPLHF. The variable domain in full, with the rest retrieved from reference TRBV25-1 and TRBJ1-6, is EADIYQTPRYLVIGTGKKITLECSQTMGHDKMYWYQQDPGMELHLIHYSYGVNSTEKGDLSSESTVSRIRTEHFPLTLESARPSHTSQYLCASSEFTGSAYNSPLHFGNGTRLTVT.

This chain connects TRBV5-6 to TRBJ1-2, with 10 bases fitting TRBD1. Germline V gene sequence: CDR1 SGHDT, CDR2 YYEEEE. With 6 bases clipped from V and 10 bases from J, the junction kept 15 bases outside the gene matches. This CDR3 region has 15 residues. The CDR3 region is CASINLDRDRGDYTF. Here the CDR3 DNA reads TGTGCCAGCATCAACCTCGACCGGGACAGGGGCGACTACACCTTC.

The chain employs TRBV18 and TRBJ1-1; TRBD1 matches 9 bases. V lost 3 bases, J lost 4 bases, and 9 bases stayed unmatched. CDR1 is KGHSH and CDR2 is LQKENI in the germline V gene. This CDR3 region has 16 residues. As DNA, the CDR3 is TGTGCCAGCTCACCCCTCGTCGGACAGGGGTTCACTGAAGCTTTCTTT. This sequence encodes CASSPLVGQGFTEAFF.

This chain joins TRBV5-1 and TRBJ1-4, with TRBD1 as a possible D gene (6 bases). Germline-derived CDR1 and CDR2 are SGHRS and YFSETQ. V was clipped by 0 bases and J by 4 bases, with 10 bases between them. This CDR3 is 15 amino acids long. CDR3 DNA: TGCGCCAGCAGCTTGGGACAGGCAATTAATGAAAAACTGTTTTTT. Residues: CASSLGQAINEKLFF.

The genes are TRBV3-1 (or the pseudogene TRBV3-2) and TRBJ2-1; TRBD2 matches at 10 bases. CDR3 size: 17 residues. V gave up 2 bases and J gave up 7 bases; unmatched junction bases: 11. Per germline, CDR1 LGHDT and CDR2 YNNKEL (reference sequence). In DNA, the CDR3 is TGTGCCAGCAGCCAACCTCTTGGCCTAGCGGGAGATAATGAGCAGTTCTTC. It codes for CASSQPLGLAGDNEQFF.